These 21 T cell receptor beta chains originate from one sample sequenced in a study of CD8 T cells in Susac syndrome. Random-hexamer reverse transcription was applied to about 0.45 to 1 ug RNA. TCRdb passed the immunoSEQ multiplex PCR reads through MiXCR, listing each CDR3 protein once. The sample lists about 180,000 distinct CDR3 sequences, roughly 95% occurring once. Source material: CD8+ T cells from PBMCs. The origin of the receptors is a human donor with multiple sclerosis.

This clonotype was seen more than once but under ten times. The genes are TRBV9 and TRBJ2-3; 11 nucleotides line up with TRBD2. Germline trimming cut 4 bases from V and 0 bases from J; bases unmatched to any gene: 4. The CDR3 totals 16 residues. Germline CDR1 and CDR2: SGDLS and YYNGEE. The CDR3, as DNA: TGTGCCAGCAGCCCCCGACTAGCGGGGAGCACAGATACGCAGTATTTT. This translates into CASSPRLAGSTDTQYF.

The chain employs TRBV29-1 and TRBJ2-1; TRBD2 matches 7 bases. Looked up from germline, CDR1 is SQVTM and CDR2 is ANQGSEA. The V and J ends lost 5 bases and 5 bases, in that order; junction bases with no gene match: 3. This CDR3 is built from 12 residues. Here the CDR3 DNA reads TGCAGCGTTCTAGCGGAAGACAATGAGCAGTTCTTC. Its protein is CSVLAEDNEQFF.

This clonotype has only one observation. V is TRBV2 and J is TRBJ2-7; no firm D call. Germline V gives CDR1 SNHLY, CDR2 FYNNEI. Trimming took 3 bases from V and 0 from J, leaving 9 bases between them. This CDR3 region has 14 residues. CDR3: CASSDVRSSYEQYF. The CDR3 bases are TGTGCCAGCAGTGACGTCAGGAGCTCCTACGAGCAGTACTTC.

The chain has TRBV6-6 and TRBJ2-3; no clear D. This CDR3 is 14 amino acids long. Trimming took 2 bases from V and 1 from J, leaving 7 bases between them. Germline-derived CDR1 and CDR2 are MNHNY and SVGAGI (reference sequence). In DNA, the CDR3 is TGTGCCAGCAGTTACGTGAGAGGCACAGATACGCAGTATTTT. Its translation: CASSYVRGTDTQYF.

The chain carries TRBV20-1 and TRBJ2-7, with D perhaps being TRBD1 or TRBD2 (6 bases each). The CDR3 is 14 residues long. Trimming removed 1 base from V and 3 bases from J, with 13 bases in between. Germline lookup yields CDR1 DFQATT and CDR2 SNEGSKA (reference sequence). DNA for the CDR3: TGCAGTGCTAGAGTGGCGGGACAAAACTACGAGCAGTACTTC. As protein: CSARVAGQNYEQYF.

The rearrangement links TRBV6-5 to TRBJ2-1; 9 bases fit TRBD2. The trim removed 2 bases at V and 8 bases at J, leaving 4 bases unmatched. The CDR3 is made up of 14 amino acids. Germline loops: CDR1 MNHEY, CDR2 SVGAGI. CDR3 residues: CASSYGSGSDEQFF. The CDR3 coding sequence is TGTGCCAGCAGTTACGGTAGCGGGAGCGATGAGCAGTTCTTC.

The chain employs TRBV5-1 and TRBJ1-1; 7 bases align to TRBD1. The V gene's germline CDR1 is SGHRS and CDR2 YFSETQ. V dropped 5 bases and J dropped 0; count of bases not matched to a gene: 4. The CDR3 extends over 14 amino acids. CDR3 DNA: TGCGCCAGCAGGGGACAGCGAATGAACACTGAAGCTTTCTTT. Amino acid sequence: CASRGQRMNTEAFF.

The CDR3 is CASSLGAPSGGARSTDTQYF. The CDR3 coding sequence is TGTGCCAGCAGCTTAGGTGCTCCTAGCGGGGGAGCCCGTAGCACAGATACGCAGTATTTT. The V and J genes are TRBV11-2 and TRBJ2-3, with 10 bases fitting TRBD2. The CDR3 consists of 20 residues. Germline V CDR1 and CDR2: SGHAT, FQNNGV. V dropped 1 base and J dropped 0; count of bases not matched to a gene: 13.

The CDR3 protein is CASSSRDTPGGELFF. Here the CDR3 DNA reads TGTGCCAGCAGTTCCCGGGACACACCCGGGGGGGAGCTGTTTTTT. This chain uses TRBV12-3 or TRBV12-4 with TRBJ2-2; D might be TRBD1 (6 bases). The CDR3 length is 15 residues. Trimming stripped 4 bases from V and 8 bases from J, with 17 bases between.

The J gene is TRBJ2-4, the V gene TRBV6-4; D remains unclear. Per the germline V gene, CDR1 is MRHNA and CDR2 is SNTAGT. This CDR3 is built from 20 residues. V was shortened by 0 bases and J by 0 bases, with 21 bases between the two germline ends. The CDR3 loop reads CASSDSTPADLSLAKNIQYF. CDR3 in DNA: TGTGCCAGCAGTGACTCGACTCCGGCAGACCTTTCTCTAGCCAAAAACATTCAGTACTTC.

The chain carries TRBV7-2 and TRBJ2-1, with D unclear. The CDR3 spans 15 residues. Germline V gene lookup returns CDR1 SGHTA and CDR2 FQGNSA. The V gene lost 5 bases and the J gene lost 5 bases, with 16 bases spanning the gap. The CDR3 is CASSPLGRSNNEQFF. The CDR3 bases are TGTGCCAGCAGCCCCCTCGGTCGGTCGAACAATGAGCAGTTCTTC.

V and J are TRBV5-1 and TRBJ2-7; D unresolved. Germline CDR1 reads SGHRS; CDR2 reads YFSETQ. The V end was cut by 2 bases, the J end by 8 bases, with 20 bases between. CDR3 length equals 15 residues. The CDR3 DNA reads TGCGCCAGCAGCTTAGGGCAGGTGATGGTCCGACAGCAGTACTTC. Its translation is CASSLGQVMVRQQYF.

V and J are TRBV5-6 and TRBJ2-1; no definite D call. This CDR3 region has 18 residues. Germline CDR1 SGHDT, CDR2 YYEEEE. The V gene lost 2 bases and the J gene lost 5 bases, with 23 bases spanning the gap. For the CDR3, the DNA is TGTGCCAGCAGCTTTCATCGGAAGGGCCAGTTTATGAACAATGAGCAGTTCTTC. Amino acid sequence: CASSFHRKGQFMNNEQFF. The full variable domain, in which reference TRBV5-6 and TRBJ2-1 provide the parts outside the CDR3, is DAGVTQSPTHLIKTRGQQVTLRCSPKSGHDTVSWYQQALGQGPQFIFQYYEEEERQRGNFPDRFSGHQFPNYSSELNVNALLLGDSALYLCASSFHRKGQFMNNEQFFGPGTRLTVL.

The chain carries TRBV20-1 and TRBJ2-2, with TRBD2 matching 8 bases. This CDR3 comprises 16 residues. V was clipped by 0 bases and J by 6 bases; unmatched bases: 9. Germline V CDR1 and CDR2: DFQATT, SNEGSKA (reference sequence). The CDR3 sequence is CSARDGLGLVPGELFF. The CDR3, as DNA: TGCAGTGCTAGAGATGGGCTGGGACTAGTGCCCGGGGAGCTGTTTTTT.

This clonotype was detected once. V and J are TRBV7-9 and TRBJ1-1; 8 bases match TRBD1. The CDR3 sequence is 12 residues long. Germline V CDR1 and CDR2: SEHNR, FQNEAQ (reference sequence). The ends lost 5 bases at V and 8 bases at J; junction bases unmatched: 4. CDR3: CASSGRDREAFF. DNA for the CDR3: TGTGCCAGCAGCGGACGGGACAGGGAAGCTTTCTTT.

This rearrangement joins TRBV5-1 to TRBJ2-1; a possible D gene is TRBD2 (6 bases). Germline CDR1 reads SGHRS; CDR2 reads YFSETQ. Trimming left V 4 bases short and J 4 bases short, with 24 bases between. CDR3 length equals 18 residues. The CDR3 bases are TGCGCCAGCAGCCCCTCCCCTTCCGGGACTCCTATGTACAATGAGCAGTTCTTC. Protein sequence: CASSPSPSGTPMYNEQFF.

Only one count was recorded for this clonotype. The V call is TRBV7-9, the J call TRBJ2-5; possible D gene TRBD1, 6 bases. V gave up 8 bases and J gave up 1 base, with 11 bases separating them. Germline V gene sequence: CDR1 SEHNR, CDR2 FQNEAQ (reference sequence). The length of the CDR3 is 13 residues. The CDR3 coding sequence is TGTGCCAGCCTAACGGACAGCCAAGAGACCCAGTACTTC. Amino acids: CASLTDSQETQYF.

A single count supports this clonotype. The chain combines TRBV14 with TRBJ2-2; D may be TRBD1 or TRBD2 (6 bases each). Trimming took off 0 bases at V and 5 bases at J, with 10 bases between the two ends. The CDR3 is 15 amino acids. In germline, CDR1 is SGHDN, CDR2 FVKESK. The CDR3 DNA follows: TGTGCCAGCAGCCAAGAACAGGGAGGAACCGGGGAGCTGTTTTTT. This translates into CASSQEQGGTGELFF.

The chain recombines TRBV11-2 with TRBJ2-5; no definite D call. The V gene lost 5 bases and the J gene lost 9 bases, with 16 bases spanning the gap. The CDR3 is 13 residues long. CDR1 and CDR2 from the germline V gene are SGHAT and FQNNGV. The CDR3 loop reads CASSPLPDPAQYF. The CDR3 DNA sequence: TGTGCCAGCAGCCCGTTGCCCGATCCGGCCCAGTACTTC.

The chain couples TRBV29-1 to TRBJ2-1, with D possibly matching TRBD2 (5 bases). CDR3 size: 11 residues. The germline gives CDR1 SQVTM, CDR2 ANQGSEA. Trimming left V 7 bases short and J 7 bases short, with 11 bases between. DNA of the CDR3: TGCAGCGACCTCCGGGGAAATGAGCAGTTCTTC. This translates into CSDLRGNEQFF.

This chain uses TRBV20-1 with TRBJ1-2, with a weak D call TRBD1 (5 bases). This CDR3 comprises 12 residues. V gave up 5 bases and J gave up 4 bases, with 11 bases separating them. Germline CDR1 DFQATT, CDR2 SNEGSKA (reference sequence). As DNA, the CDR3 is TGCAGTGCTCAGGACAAGCGCTATGGCTACACCTTC. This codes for CSAQDKRYGYTF.